Listed below are T cell receptor beta chains from one sample, sequenced in a study of CD8+ T cells in alopecia areata. Sequenced by immunoSEQ multiplex PCR; TCRdb stores in-frame clones only, minus some. The data hold around 29,000 clones, with approximately 56% observed a single time. Sequencing was done on a sample of NKG2D-high CD8+ T cells sorted from blood. The receptors derive from a human donor with alopecia areata. Each CDR3 is given with its conserved first and last residue. The D gene is left open where the match is weak. A row's size may be missing; if present it is once, few, many or a size class.

size	D	V	J	DNA	CDR3
few	NA	TRBV6-6	TRBJ2-7	TGTGCCAGCAGTTCCTCGGGAGAGCAGTACTTC	CASSSSGEQYF
few	NA	TRBV29-1	TRBJ2-7	TGCAGCGTTGGACAGCCCTACGAGCAGTACTTC	CSVGQPYEQYF
NA	NA	TRBV30	TRBJ1-2	TGTGCCTGGAGTGAGATACAGGTTAACTATGGCTACACCTTC	CAWSEIQVNYGYTF
few	NA	TRBV28	TRBJ1-3	TGTGCCAGCAGTCCCGCAGGGTCTAGTTGGGGCGTCTCTGGAAACACCATATATTTT	CASSPAGSSWGVSGNTIYF
NA	TRBD2	TRBV6-5	TRBJ2-1	TGTGCCAGCAGTTACGTGACTAGCGGGAACAATGAGCAGTTCTTC	CASSYVTSGNNEQFF
few	TRBD2	TRBV5-1	TRBJ2-7	TGCGCCAGCAGCCAATCTGGACTAGCGGGAGGGCCTAACGAGCAGTACTTC	CASSQSGLAGGPNEQYF
NA	NA	TRBV6-5	TRBJ2-1	TGTGCCAGCAGTTACCAAATACAGAGCTCCTACAATGAGCAGTTCTTC	CASSYQIQSSYNEQFF
few	NA	TRBV5-8	TRBJ2-7	TGTGCCAGCAGCTTGAGGGACGGCTTAGCCGAGCAGTACTTC	CASSLRDGLAEQYF
NA	TRBD1	TRBV29-1	TRBJ1-2	TGCAGCGTTGAAGGACAGGGGGGCCACTTCTATGGCTACACCTTC	CSVEGQGGHFYGYTF
NA	TRBD1	TRBV30	TRBJ2-1	TGTGCCTGGAGTGTACTGGGGACAGGGGAGCCTAATGAGCAGTTCTTC	CAWSVLGTGEPNEQFF
NA	TRBD2	TRBV7-6	TRBJ2-3	TGTGCCAGCAGCTCCATACTAGCGGGGGGGGCAGATACGCAGTATTTT	CASSSILAGGADTQYF
NA	TRBD2	TRBV27	TRBJ2-5	TGTGCCAGCAGTTTACTAGCGGGAATCCAAGAGACCCAGTACTTC	CASSLLAGIQETQYF
few	TRBD1	TRBV4-1	TRBJ2-1	TGCGCCAGCAGGCAGGACAGGGGGTTGCACAATGAGCAGTTCTTC	CASRQDRGLHNEQFF
NA	NA	TRBV10-2	TRBJ2-7	TGCGCCAGCAGTGTTGGCGCGACCTACGAGCAGTACTTC	CASSVGATYEQYF
NA	NA	TRBV5-1	TRBJ1-1	TGCGCCAGCAGCTTGGTGGGGGCAGACACTGAAGCTTTCTTT	CASSLVGADTEAFF
NA	NA	TRBV27	TRBJ2-5	TGTGCCAGCAGTCGAGAATCCGGAGAGACCCAGTACTTC	CASSRESGETQYF
NA	TRBD2	TRBV2	TRBJ2-1	TGTGCCACTCTAGCGGTATCCGCGGGAGGGGGTGAGCAGTTCTTC	CATLAVSAGGGEQFF
NA	NA	TRBV2	TRBJ2-5	TGTGCCAGCAGTGACCGGGTACGGTTCCAAGAGACCCAGTACTTC	CASSDRVRFQETQYF
NA	NA	TRBV27	TRBJ2-7	TGTGCCAGCAGTGGAGTAGACTGGGGGGGCACCAACTACGAGCAGTACTTC	CASSGVDWGGTNYEQYF
once	TRBD2	TRBV28	TRBJ2-1	TGTGCCAGCAGTTTAGCCCGGGGACTAGCGGGAGTGGATGAGCAGTTCTTC	CASSLARGLAGVDEQFF
NA	NA	TRBV29-1	TRBJ2-5	TGCAGCGTTGATGCTAGTCGGGAGACCCAGTACTTC	CSVDASRETQYF
once	TRBD1	TRBV4-3	TRBJ2-7	TGCGCCAGCAGCCAAGGGGAAGGGGGCTACTACGAGCAGTACTTC	CASSQGEGGYYEQYF
few	NA	TRBV7-9	TRBJ1-2	TGTGCCAGCAGCTTAGCAGGTCCGGATGGCTACACCTTC	CASSLAGPDGYTF
NA	TRBD2	TRBV7-9	TRBJ2-1	TGTGCCAGCAGAGGGTCTAGCGGAGAAGGCAATGAGCAGTTCTTC	CASRGSSGEGNEQFF
few	NA	TRBV19	TRBJ2-7	TGTGCCACTAAAATTGACGGAGAAGCCTACGAGCAGTACTTC	CATKIDGEAYEQYF
NA	NA	TRBV4-1	TRBJ2-3	TGCGCCAGCAGCCAAGTTGTAGCGGTTGGTACAGATACGCAGTATTTT	CASSQVVAVGTDTQYF
NA	NA	TRBV29-1	TRBJ2-3	TGCAGCGTTGGTTTTCGGAACCCCACAGATACGCAGTATTTT	CSVGFRNPTDTQYF
NA	NA	TRBV7-9	TRBJ1-2	TGTGCCAGCAGCTTAGAGACAAATAACTATGGCTACACCTTC	CASSLETNNYGYTF
NA	NA	TRBV28	TRBJ2-7	TGTGCCAGCAGTTTAATTGGGGACACCACCTACGAGCAGTACTTC	CASSLIGDTTYEQYF
once	NA	TRBV10-3	TRBJ2-7	TGTGCCATCAGTGAAGGGACGTCTCCGGCCTACGAGCAGTACTTC	CAISEGTSPAYEQYF
few	NA	TRBV6-6	TRBJ2-7	TGTGCCAGCAGTTATCCGAGCTCCTACGAGCAGTACTTC	CASSYPSSYEQYF
NA	TRBD2	TRBV19	TRBJ2-1	TGTGCCAGTAGTATTGGGACGCCGGGAGGGTTCAATGAGCAGTTCTTC	CASSIGTPGGFNEQFF
once	NA	TRBV1	TRBJ2-4	TGCACCAGCAGCCAACAACTTCACAAGACTAGTACCAAAAACATTCAGTACTTC	CTSSQQLHKTSTKNIQYF
few	NA	TRBV10-3	TRBJ2-3	TGTGCCATCAGTGATGGGGTCCGGGCAGATACGCAGTATTTT	CAISDGVRADTQYF
few	NA	TRBV19	TRBJ1-1	TGTGCCAGTAGTATAACGGGACACCTGAACACTGAAGCTTTCTTT	CASSITGHLNTEAFF
NA	NA	TRBV7-2	TRBJ1-1	TGTGCCAGCAGCCCCTCGGCCCAGACACAAGACGGCACTGAAGCTTTCTTT	CASSPSAQTQDGTEAFF
few	NA	TRBV19	TRBJ2-1	TGTGCCAGTAGAGGCCAGGGTTTACATGAGCAGTTCTTC	CASRGQGLHEQFF
NA	NA	TRBV7-9	TRBJ2-7	TGTGCCAGCAGCTTAGGGGCCCCGGGACTTTTGTACGAGCAGTACTTC	CASSLGAPGLLYEQYF
NA	TRBD1	TRBV6-1	TRBJ1-1	TGTGCCAGCAGTCCCCGGACAGGGCTGAACACTGAAGCTTTCTTT	CASSPRTGLNTEAFF
NA	NA	TRBV30	TRBJ1-1	TGTGCCTGGAGTCTGGGAGCGAACACTGAAGCTTTCTTT	CAWSLGANTEAFF
few	TRBD2	TRBV2	TRBJ2-2	TGTGCCAGCAGGAACAACAGGGGACTAGCGTCATACACCGGGGAGCTGTTTTTT	CASRNNRGLASYTGELFF
NA	NA	TRBV14	TRBJ1-1	TGTGCCAGCAGCCAAGATCTAGGTTTTGGTCCCCCTGAAGCTTTCTTT	CASSQDLGFGPPEAFF
NA	NA	TRBV28	TRBJ2-3	TGTGCCAGCAGTTTATTCCTCGGCGACCCGCAGTATTTT	CASSLFLGDPQYF
NA	NA	TRBV7-9	TRBJ2-5	TGTGCCAGCAGGATAGGTCTGGTTGACGTACAAGAGACCCAGTACTTC	CASRIGLVDVQETQYF
NA	TRBD1	TRBV7-6	TRBJ2-7	TGTGCCAGCAGCTTACGGGCAGGGGGCTACGAGCAGTACTTC	CASSLRAGGYEQYF
once	NA	TRBV5-6	TRBJ2-3	TGTGCCAGCAGCCTTATCGGGGTTATTATCACAGATACGCAGTATTTT	CASSLIGVIITDTQYF
NA	TRBD1	TRBV2	TRBJ2-7	TGTGCCAGCAGCGAGAATTGGGACAGGGGCCGAGGGTCCCCCTACGAGCAGTACTTC	CASSENWDRGRGSPYEQYF